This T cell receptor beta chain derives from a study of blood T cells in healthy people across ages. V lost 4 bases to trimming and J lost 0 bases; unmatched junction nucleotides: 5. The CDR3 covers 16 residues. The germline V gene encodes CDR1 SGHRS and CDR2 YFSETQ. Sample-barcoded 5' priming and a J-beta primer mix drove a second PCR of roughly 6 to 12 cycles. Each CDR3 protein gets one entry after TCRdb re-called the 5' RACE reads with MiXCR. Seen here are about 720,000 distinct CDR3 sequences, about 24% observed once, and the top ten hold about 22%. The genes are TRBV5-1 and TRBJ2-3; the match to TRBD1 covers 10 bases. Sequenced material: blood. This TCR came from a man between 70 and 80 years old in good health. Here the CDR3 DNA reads TGCGCCAGCAGCCCGACAGGGGGCGGGAGCACAGATACGCAGTATTTT. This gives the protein CASSPTGGGSTDTQYF.